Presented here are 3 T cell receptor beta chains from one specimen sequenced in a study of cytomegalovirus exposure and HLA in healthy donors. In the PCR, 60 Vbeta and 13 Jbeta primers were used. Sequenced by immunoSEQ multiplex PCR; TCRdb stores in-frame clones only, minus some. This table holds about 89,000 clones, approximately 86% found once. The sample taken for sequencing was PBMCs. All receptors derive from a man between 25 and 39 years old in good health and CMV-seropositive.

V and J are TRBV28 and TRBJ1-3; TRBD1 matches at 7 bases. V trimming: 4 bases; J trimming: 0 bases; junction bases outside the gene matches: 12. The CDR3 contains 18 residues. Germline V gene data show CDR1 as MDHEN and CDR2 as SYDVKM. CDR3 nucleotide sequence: TGTGCCAGCAGTTCCTTAGGGGGCGACCGCTTCTCTGGAAACACCATATATTTT. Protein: CASSSLGGDRFSGNTIYF.

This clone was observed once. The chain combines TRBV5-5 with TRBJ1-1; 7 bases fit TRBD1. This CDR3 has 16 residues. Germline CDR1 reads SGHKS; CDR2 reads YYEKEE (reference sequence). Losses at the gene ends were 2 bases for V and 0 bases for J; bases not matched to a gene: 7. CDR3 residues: CASSFRPGQLNTEAFF. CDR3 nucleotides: TGTGCCAGCAGCTTCAGGCCGGGACAGTTGAACACTGAAGCTTTCTTT. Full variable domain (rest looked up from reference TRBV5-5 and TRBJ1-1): DAGVTQSPTHLIKTRGQQVTLRCSPISGHKSVSWYQQVLGQGPQFIFQYYEKEERGRGNFPDRFSARQFPNYSSELNVNALLLGDSALYLCASSFRPGQLNTEAFFGQGTRLTVV.

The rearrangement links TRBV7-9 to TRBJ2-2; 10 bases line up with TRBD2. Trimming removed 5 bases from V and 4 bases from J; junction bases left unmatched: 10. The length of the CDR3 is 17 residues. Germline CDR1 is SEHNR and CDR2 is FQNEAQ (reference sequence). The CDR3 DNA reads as TGTGCCAGCAGCACCCTAACGGGACTAGCGAGCACCGGGGAGCTGTTTTTT. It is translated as CASSTLTGLASTGELFF.